The present TCR beta chain was sequenced within a study of OX40 agonist ivuxolimab in advanced cancers. Germline V lookup: CDR1 SEHNR, CDR2 FQNEAQ (reference sequence). The CDR3 has 11 amino acids. V lost 5 bases to trimming and J lost 5 bases, with 7 bases between them. This clone has a handful of counts. Assay used: immunoSEQ multiplex PCR; TCRdb lists only in-frame clones, some missing. The table shows over 20,000 clones, with around 85% occurring only once. The input for sequencing was CD4+ or CD8+ T cells sorted from blood, taken in a trial of the OX40 agonist ivuxolimab. This TCR was recovered from an adult with an advanced solid tumor such as melanoma, head and neck, liver or kidney cancer. The chain has TRBV7-9 and TRBJ2-7, with D unresolved. The CDR3 loop is CASSPGDEQYF. The CDR3 DNA follows: TGTGCCAGCAGCCCGGGTGACGAGCAGTACTTC. Drawing the rest from reference TRBV7-9 and TRBJ2-7, the complete variable domain is DTGVSQNPRHKITKRGQNVTFRCDPISEHNRLYWYRQTLGQGPEFLTYFQNEAQLEKSRLLSDRFSAERPKGSFSTLEIQRTEQGDSAMYLCASSPGDEQYFGPGTRLTVT.